This T cell receptor (beta chain) stems from a study of PD-L1 blockade in urothelial cancer. Overall study: Blood drawn 3 weeks (second dose) and 6 weeks after treatment start was analyzed. Blood samples had a median of approximately 150,000 T cells.

Patients were diagnosed with urothelial carcinoma, either locally advanced or metastatic. Sequenced by immunoSEQ multiplex PCR; TCRdb stores in-frame clones only, minus some. The table includes some 53,000 clones, 70% to 80% detected once. Study-wide points: Clones that were tumor-associated expanded more in the blood of durable-benefit patients at 3 weeks.

Deletions cut 6 bases from V and 2 bases from J, with 6 bases between. Germline V gives CDR1 MNHNS, CDR2 SASEGT. The CDR3 has 12 amino acids. Note on this clone: Its antigen is unidentified.

V gene TRBV6-1 combines with J gene TRBJ2-3; D is ambiguous. This specimen consisted of PBMCs, obtained around atezolizumab (anti-PD-L1) treatment. The source is a man between 65 and 79 years old with urothelial cancer. The CDR3 spells CASRANTDTQYF. The CDR3 bases are TGTGCCAGCAGAGCTAACACAGATACGCAGTATTTT.